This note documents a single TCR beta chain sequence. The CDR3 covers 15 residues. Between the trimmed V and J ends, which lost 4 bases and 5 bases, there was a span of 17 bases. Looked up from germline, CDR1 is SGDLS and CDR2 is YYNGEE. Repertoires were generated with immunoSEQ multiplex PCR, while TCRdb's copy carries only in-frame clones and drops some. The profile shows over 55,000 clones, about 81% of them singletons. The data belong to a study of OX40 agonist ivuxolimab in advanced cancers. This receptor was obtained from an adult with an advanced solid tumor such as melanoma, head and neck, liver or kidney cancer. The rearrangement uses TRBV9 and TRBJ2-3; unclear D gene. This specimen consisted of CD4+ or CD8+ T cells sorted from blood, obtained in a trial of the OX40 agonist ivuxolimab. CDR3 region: CASSRASNLGDTQYF. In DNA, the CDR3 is TGTGCCAGCAGCAGAGCAAGCAATCTAGGAGATACGCAGTATTTT.